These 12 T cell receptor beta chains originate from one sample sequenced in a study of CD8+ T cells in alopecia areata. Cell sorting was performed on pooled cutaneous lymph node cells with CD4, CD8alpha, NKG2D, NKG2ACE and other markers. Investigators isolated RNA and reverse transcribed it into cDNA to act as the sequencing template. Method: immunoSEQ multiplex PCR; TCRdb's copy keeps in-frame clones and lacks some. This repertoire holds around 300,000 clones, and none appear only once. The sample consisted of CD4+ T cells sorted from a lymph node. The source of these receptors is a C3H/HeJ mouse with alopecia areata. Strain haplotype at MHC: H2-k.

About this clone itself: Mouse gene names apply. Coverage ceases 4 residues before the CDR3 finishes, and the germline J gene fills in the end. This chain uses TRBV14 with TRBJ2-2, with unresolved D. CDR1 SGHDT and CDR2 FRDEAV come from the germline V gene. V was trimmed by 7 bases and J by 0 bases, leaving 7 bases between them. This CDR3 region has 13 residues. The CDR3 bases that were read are TGTGCCAGCTCGACAACAAACACCGGG. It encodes CASSTTNTG. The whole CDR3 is CASSTTNTGQLYF.

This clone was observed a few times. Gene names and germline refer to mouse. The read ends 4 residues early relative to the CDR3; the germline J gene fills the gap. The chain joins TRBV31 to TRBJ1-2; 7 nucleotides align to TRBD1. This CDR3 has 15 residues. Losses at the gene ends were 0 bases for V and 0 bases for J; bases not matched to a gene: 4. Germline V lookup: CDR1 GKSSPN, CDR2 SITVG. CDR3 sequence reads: CAWSLETGPNSDYTF. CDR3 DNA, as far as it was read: TGTGCCTGGAGTCTGGAGACAGGGCCAAACTCC.

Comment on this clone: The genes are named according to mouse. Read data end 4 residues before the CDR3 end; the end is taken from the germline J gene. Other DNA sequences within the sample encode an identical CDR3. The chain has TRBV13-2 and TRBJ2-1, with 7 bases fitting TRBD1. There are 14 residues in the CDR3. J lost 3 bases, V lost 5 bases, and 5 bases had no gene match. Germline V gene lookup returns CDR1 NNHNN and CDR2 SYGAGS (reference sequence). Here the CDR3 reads CASGGRDSYAEQFF. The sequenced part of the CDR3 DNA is TGTGCCAGCGGGGGCCGGGACAGCTATGCT.

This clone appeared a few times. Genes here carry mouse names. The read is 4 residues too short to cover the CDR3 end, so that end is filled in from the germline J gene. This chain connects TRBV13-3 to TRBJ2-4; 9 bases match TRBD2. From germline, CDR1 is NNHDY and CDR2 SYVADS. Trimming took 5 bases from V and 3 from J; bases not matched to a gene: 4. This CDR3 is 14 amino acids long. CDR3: CASRRLGEQNTLYF. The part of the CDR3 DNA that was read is TGTGCCAGCAGGCGACTGGGGGAACAAAAC. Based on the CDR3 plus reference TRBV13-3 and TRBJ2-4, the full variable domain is EAAVTQSPRSKVAVTGGKVTLSCHQTNNHDYMYWYRQDTGHGLRLIHYSYVADSTEKGDIPDGYKASRPSQENFSLILELASLSQTAVYFCASRRLGEQNTLYFGAGTRLSVL.

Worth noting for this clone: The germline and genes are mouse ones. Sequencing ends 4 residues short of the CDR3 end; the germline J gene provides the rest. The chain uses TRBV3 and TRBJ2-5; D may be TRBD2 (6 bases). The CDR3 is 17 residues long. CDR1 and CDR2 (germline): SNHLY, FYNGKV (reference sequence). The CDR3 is CASSLREGRRGGDTQYF. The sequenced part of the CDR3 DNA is TGTGCCAGCAGCTTAAGAGAGGGAAGGCGTGGGGGAGAC.

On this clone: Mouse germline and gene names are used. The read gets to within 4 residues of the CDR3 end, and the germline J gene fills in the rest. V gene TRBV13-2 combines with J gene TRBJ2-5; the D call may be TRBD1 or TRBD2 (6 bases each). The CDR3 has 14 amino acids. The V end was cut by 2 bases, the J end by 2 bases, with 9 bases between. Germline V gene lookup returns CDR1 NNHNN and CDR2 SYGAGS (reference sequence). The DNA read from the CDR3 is TGTGCCAGCGGTGAGGGGGCGACCCAAGAC. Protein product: CASGEGATQD. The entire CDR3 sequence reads CASGEGATQDTQYF.

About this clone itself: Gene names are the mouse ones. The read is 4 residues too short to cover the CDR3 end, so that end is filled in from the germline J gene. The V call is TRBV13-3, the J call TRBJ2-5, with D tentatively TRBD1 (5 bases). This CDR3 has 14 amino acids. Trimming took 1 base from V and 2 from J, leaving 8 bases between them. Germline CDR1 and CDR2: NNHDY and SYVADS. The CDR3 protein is CASSDQTAQDTQYF. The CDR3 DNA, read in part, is TGTGCCAGCAGTGATCAGACAGCCCAAGAC.

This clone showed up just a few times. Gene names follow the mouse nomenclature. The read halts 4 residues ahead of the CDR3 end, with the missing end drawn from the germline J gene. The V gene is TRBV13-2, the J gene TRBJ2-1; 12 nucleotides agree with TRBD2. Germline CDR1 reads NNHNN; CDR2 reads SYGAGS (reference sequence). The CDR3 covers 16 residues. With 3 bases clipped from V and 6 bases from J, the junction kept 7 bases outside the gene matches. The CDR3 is CASGVTGGAPFAEQFF. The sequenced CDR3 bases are TGTGCCAGCGGTGTGACTGGGGGGGCGCCTTTTGCT.

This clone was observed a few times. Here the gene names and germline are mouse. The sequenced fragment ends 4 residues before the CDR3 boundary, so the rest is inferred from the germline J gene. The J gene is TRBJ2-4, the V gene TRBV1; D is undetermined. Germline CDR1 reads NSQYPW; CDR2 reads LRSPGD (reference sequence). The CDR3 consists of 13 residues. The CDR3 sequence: CTCSAATKNTLYF. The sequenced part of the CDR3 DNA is TGCACCTGCAGTGCAGCTACAAAAAAC.

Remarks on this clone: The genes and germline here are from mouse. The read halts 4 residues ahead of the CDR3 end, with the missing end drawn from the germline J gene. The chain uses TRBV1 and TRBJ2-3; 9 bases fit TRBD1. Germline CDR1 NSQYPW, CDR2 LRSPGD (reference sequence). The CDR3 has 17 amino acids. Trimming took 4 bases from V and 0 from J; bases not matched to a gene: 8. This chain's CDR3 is CTCSGIGTGMSAETLYF. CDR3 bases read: TGCACCTGCAGTGGAATCGGGACAGGGATGAGTGCAGAA.

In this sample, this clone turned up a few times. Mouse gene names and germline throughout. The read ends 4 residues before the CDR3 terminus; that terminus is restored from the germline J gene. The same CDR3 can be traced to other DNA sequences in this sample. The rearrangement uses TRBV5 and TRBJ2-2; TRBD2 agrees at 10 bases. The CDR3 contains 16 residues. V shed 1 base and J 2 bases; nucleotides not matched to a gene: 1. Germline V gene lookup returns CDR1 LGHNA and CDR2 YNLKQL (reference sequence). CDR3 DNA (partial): TGTGCCAGCAGCCAAGGACTGGGGGGTAACACCGGG. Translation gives CASSQGLGGNTG. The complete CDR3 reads CASSQGLGGNTGQLYF.

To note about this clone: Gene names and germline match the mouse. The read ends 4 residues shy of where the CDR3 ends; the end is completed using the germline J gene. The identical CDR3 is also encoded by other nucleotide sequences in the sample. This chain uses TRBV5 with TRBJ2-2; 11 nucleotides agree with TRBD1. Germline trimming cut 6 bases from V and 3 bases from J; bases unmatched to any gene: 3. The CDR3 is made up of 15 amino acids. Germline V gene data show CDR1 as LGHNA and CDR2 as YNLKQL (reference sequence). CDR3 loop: CASSRDRGDTGQLYF. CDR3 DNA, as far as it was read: TGTGCCAGCAGTCGGGACAGGGGGGACACCGGG.